A single sample is the source of the 29 T cell receptor beta chains below, sequenced in a study of blood T cell repertoires in COVID-19. TCRdb's table, derived via immunoSEQ multiplex PCR, lists solely in-frame clones and lacks some. Counted here are a few hundred thousand clones, almost 90% occurring once; the ten biggest clones make up about 1.3%. Sequencing was done on a sample of peripheral blood. The receptors originated from a man at least 80 years old with acute or convalescent COVID-19.

V usage is TRBV18 and J usage is TRBJ2-5, with 8 bases aligning to TRBD1. The J segment lost 2 bases and the V segment lost 3 bases, leaving 2 bases of the junction unmatched. Germline loops: CDR1 KGHSH, CDR2 LQKENI. The CDR3 runs to 14 residues. The CDR3 region is CASSPTGVQETQYF. In nucleotides, the CDR3 is TGTGCCAGCTCACCGACAGGGGTACAAGAGACCCAGTACTTC.

In nucleotides, the CDR3 is TGTGCCAGCTCACCAGTTCGCCTAACTAAGACCGGCAGTGAAAAACTGTTTTTT. As protein: CASSPVRLTKTGSEKLFF. The chain is built from TRBV18 and TRBJ1-4; no firm D call. Trimming shortened V by 2 bases and J by 7 bases, and 23 bases separated the two germline ends. The CDR3 runs 18 residues. In germline, CDR1 is KGHSH, CDR2 LQKENI. The full variable domain, its missing parts supplied by reference TRBV18 and TRBJ1-4, is NAGVMQNPRHLVRRRGQEARLRCSPMKGHSHVYWYRQLPEEGLKFMVYLQKENIIDESGMPKERFSAEFPKEGPSILRIQQVVRGDSAAYFCASSPVRLTKTGSEKLFFGSGTQLSVL.

For the CDR3, the DNA is TGTGCCAGCTCACCTGACAGGGGTGAGCAAAAACTGTTTTTT. Protein sequence: CASSPDRGEQKLFF. The rearrangement joins TRBV18 to TRBJ1-4; 8 bases fit TRBD1. The CDR3 runs 14 residues. Germline CDR1 and CDR2: KGHSH and LQKENI. The V gene end was trimmed by 3 bases and the J gene end by 9 bases; junction bases not matched to a gene: 6.

The chain links TRBV7-9 to TRBJ2-2; TRBD2 is a possible D gene (5 bases). With 2 bases removed from V and 9 bases from J, the gap between germline ends came to 13 bases. The CDR3 extends over 14 amino acids. CDR1 and CDR2 from the germline V gene are SEHNR and FQNEAQ (reference sequence). DNA for the CDR3: TGTGCCAGCAGCTTAAGCACTAGTGGCTGGGAGCTGTTTTTT. Amino acid sequence: CASSLSTSGWELFF.

To note about this clone: A junction end diverges from the germline sequence, so it may reflect a read error. The chain uses TRBV5-1 and TRBJ2-1; tentatively, D is TRBD2 (5 bases). This CDR3 comprises 16 residues. The germline gives CDR1 SGHRS, CDR2 YFSETQ. The CDR3 region has the DNA TGCGCCAGCAGTTTGGACGTAGCGAGCTCCTACAATGAGCAGTTCTTC. Translated, it gives CASSLDVASSYNEQFF.

This clone was seen ten or more times. This chain connects TRBV10-3 to TRBJ2-2; 7 bases are shared with TRBD1. CDR1 is ENHRY, CDR2 SYGVKD, per germline. V lost 4 bases to trimming and J lost 4 bases; unmatched junction nucleotides: 3. The CDR3 runs 14 residues. CDR3 bases: TGTGCCATCAGTGCGGGGACAGCCACCGGGGAGCTGTTTTTT. Translation gives CAISAGTATGELFF.

The chain uses TRBV28 and TRBJ1-5; possibly TRBD1 for D (5 bases). This CDR3 has 15 residues. CDR1 and CDR2 (germline): MDHEN, SYDVKM. Between the trimmed V and J ends, which lost 4 bases and 4 bases, there was a span of 14 bases. CDR3: CASSSQGRVNQPQHF. The CDR3, as DNA: TGTGCCAGCAGTTCCCAGGGAAGGGTAAATCAGCCCCAGCATTTT.

The V and J genes are TRBV6-1 and TRBJ1-2, with D unresolved. Germline V gene lookup returns CDR1 MNHNS and CDR2 SASEGT. CDR3 length: 12 residues. V was cut by 0 bases and J by 7 bases, with 6 bases left in between. This CDR3 is CASSEAQFGYTF. The DNA for the CDR3 is TGTGCCAGCAGTGAAGCGCAGTTTGGCTACACCTTC.

This rearrangement joins TRBV19 to TRBJ1-5; weak D call: TRBD1 (6 bases). Trimming pared 6 bases from V and 3 bases from J, leaving 15 bases between. The CDR3 loop spans 15 amino acids. The germline gives CDR1 LNHDA, CDR2 SQIVND (reference sequence). For the CDR3, the DNA is TGTGCCAGTAGCCTTGGACAGTCTATCAATCAGCCCCAGCATTTT. Translation: CASSLGQSINQPQHF.

The chain is built from TRBV19 and TRBJ2-1; 9 nucleotides line up with TRBD2. Germline V lookup: CDR1 LNHDA, CDR2 SQIVND (reference sequence). This CDR3 has 15 amino acids. Unmatched junction bases numbered 5, after V lost 6 bases and J lost 2 bases. The CDR3 DNA reads as TGTGCCAGTAGGATTAGCGGGGGTGCCTACAATGAGCAGTTCTTC. This sequence encodes CASRISGGAYNEQFF.

The chain employs TRBV3-1 (or the pseudogene TRBV3-2) and TRBJ2-5, with unresolved D. V was trimmed by 2 bases and J by 3 bases, leaving 10 bases between them. Germline V gene lookup returns CDR1 LGHDT and CDR2 YNNKEL (reference sequence). The CDR3 runs 14 residues. In nucleotides, the CDR3 is TGTGCCAGCAGCCAAATTGCGCCCAAAGAGACCCAGTACTTC. This gives the protein CASSQIAPKETQYF.

The chain is built from TRBV6-1 and TRBJ2-3; 8 bases map to TRBD1. The V gene end was trimmed by 3 bases and the J gene end by 8 bases; junction bases not matched to a gene: 1. This CDR3 has 12 residues. In germline, CDR1 is MNHNS, CDR2 SASEGT. The CDR3 region has the DNA TGTGCCAGCAGTGAGACAGGGGTTACGCAGTATTTT. Protein: CASSETGVTQYF.

The genes are TRBV27 and TRBJ2-7; D possibly corresponds to TRBD2 (5 bases). The CDR3 consists of 16 residues. Germline CDR1 reads MNHEY; CDR2 reads SMNVEV (reference sequence). The V gene lost 5 bases and the J gene lost 2 bases, with 19 bases spanning the gap. The CDR3 sequence: CASSPRGTHRAYEQYF. The DNA of the CDR3 is TGTGCCAGCAGTCCACGGGGAACCCACCGAGCCTACGAGCAGTACTTC.

The V and J genes are TRBV18 and TRBJ1-4; 8 positions agree with TRBD1. The germline V gene has CDR1 KGHSH and CDR2 LQKENI. The CDR3 extends over 14 amino acids. The J segment lost 7 bases and the V segment lost 3 bases, leaving 4 bases of the junction unmatched. The CDR3 DNA sequence: TGTGCCAGCTCACCGGACAGGGCTACTGAAAAACTGTTTTTT. This codes for CASSPDRATEKLFF.

The chain combines TRBV10-3 with TRBJ2-5, with TRBD2 matching over 9 bases. Looked up from germline, CDR1 is ENHRY and CDR2 is SYGVKD. The CDR3 covers 14 residues. J gave up 5 bases and V 4 bases, and 5 bases lay outside the gene matches. The CDR3 protein is CAISVSGSEETQYF. In nucleotides, the CDR3 is TGTGCCATCAGTGTTAGCGGGAGCGAGGAGACCCAGTACTTC.

The rearrangement links TRBV10-3 to TRBJ1-6; 8 bases line up with TRBD1. The CDR3 runs 15 residues. The J segment lost 9 bases and the V segment lost 4 bases, leaving 8 bases of the junction unmatched. Germline V lookup: CDR1 ENHRY, CDR2 SYGVKD. Written as DNA, the CDR3 is TGTGCCATCAGTGGGTCCGGACAGGGAACTTCACCCCTCCACTTT. Translation gives CAISGSGQGTSPLHF.

V usage is TRBV19 and J usage is TRBJ2-3; maybe TRBD2 (5 bases). This CDR3 spans 15 amino acids. V was clipped by 9 bases and J by 1 base, with 17 bases between them. CDR1 is LNHDA and CDR2 is SQIVND in the germline V gene (reference sequence). In DNA form, the CDR3 reads TGTGCCAGCACACCCCGGGGAAGGGGCACAGATACGCAGTATTTT. Translated: CASTPRGRGTDTQYF.

This sequence joins TRBV11-2 and TRBJ1-3; tentatively, D is TRBD1 (5 bases). CDR3 length: 16 residues. V was shortened by 0 bases and J by 2 bases, with 11 bases between the two germline ends. Germline V gives CDR1 SGHAT, CDR2 FQNNGV. CDR3 sequence (DNA): TGTGCCAGCAGCTTAGATCGGGCAGGGACTGGAAACACCATATATTTT. Translating it yields CASSLDRAGTGNTIYF.

The chain joins TRBV11-3 to TRBJ1-3; D ambiguous. Germline lookup yields CDR1 SGHNT and CDR2 YENEEA. The CDR3 runs to 15 residues. V dropped 1 base and J dropped 0 bases, with 7 bases sitting between them. CDR3 DNA: TGTGCCAGCAGCTTAGGCAGTCTCTCTGGAAACACCATATATTTT. It encodes CASSLGSLSGNTIYF.

The sample holds a few counts of this clone. The chain links TRBV11-2 to TRBJ2-2; 7 bases fit TRBD2. The CDR3 runs 16 residues. The V gene's germline CDR1 is SGHAT and CDR2 FQNNGV. J gave up 2 bases and V 1 base, and 4 bases lay outside the gene matches. The CDR3 nucleotides read TGTGCCAGCAGCTTAGCGGGAGGACTTAACACCGGGGAGCTGTTTTTT. Encoded protein: CASSLAGGLNTGELFF. The complete variable domain, with remaining parts taken from reference TRBV11-2 and TRBJ2-2, reads EAGVAQSPRYKIIEKRQSVAFWCNPISGHATLYWYQQILGQGPKLLIQFQNNGVVDDSQLPKDRFSAERLKGVDSTLKIQPAKLEDSAVYLCASSLAGGLNTGELFFGEGSRLTVL.

The chain joins TRBV6-1 to TRBJ1-5; the D gene is possibly TRBD1 (5 bases). This CDR3 contains 15 residues. V lost 0 bases to trimming and J lost 5 bases, with 11 bases between them. Germline V gene data show CDR1 as MNHNS and CDR2 as SASEGT. CDR3 coding DNA: TGTGCCAGCAGTGAAGCGACAGACAGTTATCAGCCCCAGCATTTT. Translation: CASSEATDSYQPQHF.

In DNA form, the CDR3 reads TGTGCCAGCTCCCCAGACAGGGATGGCGAGCAGTACTTC. Translated: CASSPDRDGEQYF. The chain has TRBV18 and TRBJ2-7; 7 bases are a match to TRBD1. Germline-derived CDR1 and CDR2 are KGHSH and LQKENI. The CDR3 extends over 13 amino acids. Trimming at V came to 6 bases and at J to 6 bases, leaving 8 bases not matched to a gene.

The chain is built from TRBV18 and TRBJ1-2; D might be TRBD1 (5 bases). Trimming removed 2 bases from V and 4 bases from J, with 17 bases in between. CDR1 is KGHSH and CDR2 is LQKENI in the germline V gene. The CDR3 totals 16 residues. In DNA form, the CDR3 reads TGTGCCAGCTCACCAGTGGACACGAGTAACGGCTATGGCTACACCTTC. Protein sequence: CASSPVDTSNGYGYTF.

J is TRBJ2-2 and V is TRBV2, with 8 bases that match TRBD2. Unmatched junction bases numbered 5, after V lost 4 bases and J lost 1 base. This CDR3 comprises 16 residues. CDR1 SNHLY and CDR2 FYNNEI come from the germline V gene. CDR3 sequence: CASSALAGLNTGELFF. Here the CDR3 DNA reads TGTGCCAGCAGTGCGCTAGCGGGCTTGAACACCGGGGAGCTGTTTTTT.

V usage is TRBV12-3 or TRBV12-4 and J usage is TRBJ1-1; D unclear. Trimming stripped 6 bases from V and 1 base from J, with 6 bases between. The CDR3 consists of 12 residues. In nucleotides, the CDR3 is TGTGCCAGCAGCTACCCGAACACTGAAGCTTTCTTT. Its protein is CASSYPNTEAFF.

The rearrangement links TRBV4-1 to TRBJ2-1; 7 bases map to TRBD1. J lost 9 bases, V lost 1 base, and 9 bases had no gene match. From germline, CDR1 is MGHRA and CDR2 YSYEKL. This CDR3 has 15 amino acids. Written as DNA, the CDR3 is TGCGCCAGCAGCCAAGGGCAGGGGGTCTTAGGTGAGCAGTTCTTC. Translated: CASSQGQGVLGEQFF.

V is TRBV5-1 and J is TRBJ1-1; 11 bases agree with TRBD1. The CDR3 length is 14 residues. Germline loops: CDR1 SGHRS, CDR2 YFSETQ. The V and J ends lost 7 bases and 7 bases, in that order; junction bases with no gene match: 9. This chain's CDR3 is CASSPGQGGIEAFF. The CDR3 region has the DNA TGCGCCAGCTCTCCGGGACAGGGGGGTATTGAAGCTTTCTTT.

V gene TRBV18 combines with J gene TRBJ2-2; 7 nucleotides agree with TRBD1. The junction had 4 bases not matched to a gene; V was cut back by 6 bases and J by 0 bases. The CDR3 runs to 15 residues. CDR1 is KGHSH, CDR2 LQKENI, per germline. The chain's CDR3 is CASSLGQSNTGELFF. The CDR3 DNA is TGTGCCAGCTCTCTGGGACAGTCGAACACCGGGGAGCTGTTTTTT.

The chain employs TRBV19 and TRBJ1-1; the D is unclear. CDR3 length: 12 amino acids. Germline V lookup: CDR1 LNHDA, CDR2 SQIVND (reference sequence). V lost 7 bases and J lost 5, with 11 bases in between. This CDR3 is CASKARRTEAFF. CDR3 nucleotides: TGTGCCAGTAAGGCCCGGCGGACTGAAGCTTTCTTT.